Listed below are T cell receptor beta chains from one sample, sequenced in a study of radiotherapy plus CTLA-4 blockade in lung cancer. The method was immunoSEQ multiplex PCR; TCRdb's version includes in-frame clones alone and lacks a portion of them. The repertoire consists of fewer than 65,000 clones, with 70% to 85% occurring once and the leading ten covering about 6.1%. This material consisted of peripheral blood, taken from a patient treated with radiotherapy plus ipilimumab. The receptors derive from a human donor with non-small cell lung cancer whose response to radiotherapy plus ipilimumab could not be evaluated. Each CDR3 is given with its conserved first and last residue. D genes are given only for firm matches. Clone size appears in some rows only: once, few, many, or a class for an expanded clone.

>NA|TRBD1|TRBJ1-5|TRBV15
TGTGCCACCAGCAGCTTACCAGAATATGGGACAGGGGCTAATCAGCCCCAGCATTTT
CATSSLPEYGTGANQPQHF
>NA|TRBD2|TRBJ2-1|TRBV9
TGTGCCAGCAGCACTGGGACTAGCGGGAGGCCCTATAATGAGCAGTTCTTC
CASSTGTSGRPYNEQFF
>NA|TRBD1|TRBJ2-2|TRBV9
TGTGCCAGCAGTGAGGACAGGCCGGGCACCGGGGAGCTGTTTTTT
CASSEDRPGTGELFF
>NA|NA|TRBJ1-5|TRBV21-1
TGTGCCAGCAGCAAAGCGAGGGCTCAGCCCCAGCATTTT
CASSKARAQPQHF
>NA|TRBD2|TRBJ2-5|TRBV4-1
TGCGCCAGCAGCCAAGAGGCACGACTAGCGGGACGAAAAGAGACCCAGTACTTC
CASSQEARLAGRKETQYF
>once|NA|TRBJ2-1|TRBV7-2
TGTGCCAGCAGCGCGTACAATGAGCAGTTCTTC
CASSAYNEQFF
>NA|TRBD1|TRBJ2-7|TRBV28
TGTGCCAGCAGTTCGGGACAGGGACCGTACGAGCAGTACTTC
CASSSGQGPYEQYF
>few|NA|TRBJ2-2|TRBV4-3
TGCGCCAGCAGCCAAGGAGGGTGGACCGGGGAGCTGTTTTTT
CASSQGGWTGELFF
>NA|TRBD2|TRBJ2-3|TRBV7-2
TGTGCCAGCAGCTTAGAAGCGGGGGGCACAGATACGCAGTATTTT
CASSLEAGGTDTQYF
>NA|NA|TRBJ1-4|TRBV18
TGTGCCAGCTCACCACCGGGGCAGGAAGGTGAAAAACTGTTTTTT
CASSPPGQEGEKLFF
>NA|TRBD1|TRBJ1-2|TRBV29-1
TGCAGCGTGCCGGGACAGGGACCTTATGGCTACACCTTC
CSVPGQGPYGYTF